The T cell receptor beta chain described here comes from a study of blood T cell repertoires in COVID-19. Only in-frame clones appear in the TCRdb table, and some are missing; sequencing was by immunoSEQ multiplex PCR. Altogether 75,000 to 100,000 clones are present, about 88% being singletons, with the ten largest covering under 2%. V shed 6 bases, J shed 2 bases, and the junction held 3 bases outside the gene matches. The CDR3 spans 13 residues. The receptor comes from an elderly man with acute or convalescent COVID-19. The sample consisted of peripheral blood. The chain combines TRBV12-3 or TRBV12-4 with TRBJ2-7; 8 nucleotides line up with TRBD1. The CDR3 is CASRKTGAYEQYF. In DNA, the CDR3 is TGTGCCAGCAGGAAGACAGGGGCCTACGAGCAGTACTTC.